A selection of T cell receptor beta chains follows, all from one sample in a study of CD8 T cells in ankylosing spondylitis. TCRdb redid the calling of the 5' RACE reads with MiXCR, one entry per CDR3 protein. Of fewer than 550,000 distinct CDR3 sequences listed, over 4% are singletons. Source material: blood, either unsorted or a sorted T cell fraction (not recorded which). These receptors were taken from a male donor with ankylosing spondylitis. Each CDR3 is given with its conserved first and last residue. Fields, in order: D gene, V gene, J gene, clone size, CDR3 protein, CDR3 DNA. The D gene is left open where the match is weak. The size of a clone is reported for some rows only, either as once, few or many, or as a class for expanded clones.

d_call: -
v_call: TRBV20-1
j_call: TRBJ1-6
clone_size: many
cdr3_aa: CSARLSRSPLHF
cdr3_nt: TGCAGTGCCCGCCTATCTAGATCACCCCTCCACTTT

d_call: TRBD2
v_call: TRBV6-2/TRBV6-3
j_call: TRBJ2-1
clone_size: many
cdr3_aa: CASTLAGGLVF
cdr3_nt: TGTGCCAGCACCTTAGCGGGAGGATTGGTCTTC

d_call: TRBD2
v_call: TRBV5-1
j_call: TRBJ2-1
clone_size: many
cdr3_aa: CASSLGREANGNEQFF
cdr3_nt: TGCGCCAGCAGCTTGGGCCGGGAGGCCAATGGCAATGAGCAGTTCTTC

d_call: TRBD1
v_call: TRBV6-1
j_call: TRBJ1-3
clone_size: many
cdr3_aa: CASRPTTGSGNTIYF
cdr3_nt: TGTGCCAGCAGGCCGACGACAGGGTCGGGAAACACCATATATTTT

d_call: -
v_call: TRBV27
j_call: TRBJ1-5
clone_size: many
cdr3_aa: CASSLRGRGVQPQHF
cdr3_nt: TGTGCCAGCAGTTTAAGGGGCAGGGGTGTTCAGCCCCAGCATTTT

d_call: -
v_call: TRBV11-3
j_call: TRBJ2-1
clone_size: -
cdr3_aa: CASSLDYPNEQFF
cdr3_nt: TGTGCCAGCAGCTTAGATTACCCCAATGAGCAGTTCTTC

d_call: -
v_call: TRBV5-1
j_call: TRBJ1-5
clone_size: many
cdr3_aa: CASSLAPNQPQHF
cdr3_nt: TGCGCCAGCAGCCTAGCGCCGAATCAGCCCCAGCATTTT

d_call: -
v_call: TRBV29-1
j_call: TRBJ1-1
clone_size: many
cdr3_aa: CSVPRGTEAFF
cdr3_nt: TGCAGCGTCCCCCGAGGGACTGAAGCTTTCTTT

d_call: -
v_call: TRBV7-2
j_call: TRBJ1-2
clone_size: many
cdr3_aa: CASSLATGRYNYGYTF
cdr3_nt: TGTGCCAGCAGCTTAGCCACGGGGCGATATAACTATGGCTACACCTTC

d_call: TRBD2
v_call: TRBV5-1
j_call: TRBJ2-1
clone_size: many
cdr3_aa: CASSLDPAGGYNEQFF
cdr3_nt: TGCGCCAGCAGCTTGGATCCAGCGGGGGGTTACAATGAGCAGTTCTTC

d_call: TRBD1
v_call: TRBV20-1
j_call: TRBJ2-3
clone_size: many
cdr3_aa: CSASGQITDTQYF
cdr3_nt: TGCAGTGCGTCGGGACAGATCACAGATACGCAGTATTTT

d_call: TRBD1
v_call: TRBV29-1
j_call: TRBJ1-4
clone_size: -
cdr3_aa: CSGPPTGEQCTNEKLFF
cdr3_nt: TGCAGCGGGCCCCCTACAGGGGAACAATGCACTAATGAAAAACTGTTTTTT

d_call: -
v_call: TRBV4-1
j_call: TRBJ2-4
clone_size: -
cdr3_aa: CASSQESVAGAPVRAKNIQYF
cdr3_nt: TGCGCCAGCAGCCAAGAGAGTGTTGCAGGGGCTCCAGTTCGAGCCAAAAACATTCAGTACTTC

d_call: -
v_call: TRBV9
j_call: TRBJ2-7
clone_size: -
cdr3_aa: CASSVVPESYEQYF
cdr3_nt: TGTGCCAGCAGCGTAGTACCAGAGTCCTACGAGCAGTACTTC

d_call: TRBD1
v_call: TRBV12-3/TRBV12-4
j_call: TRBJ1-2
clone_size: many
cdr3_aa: CASRSTLQGVGYTF
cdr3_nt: TGTGCCAGCAGATCGACCCTACAGGGGGTTGGCTACACCTTC

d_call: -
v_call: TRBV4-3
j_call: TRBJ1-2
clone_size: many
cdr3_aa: CASSQEQWAYGYTF
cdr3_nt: TGCGCCAGCAGCCAAGAACAGTGGGCCTATGGCTACACCTTC

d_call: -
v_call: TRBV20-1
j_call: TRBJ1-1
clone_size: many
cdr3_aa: CSAWTSKGRTEAFF
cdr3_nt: TGCAGTGCTTGGACAAGCAAGGGTAGGACTGAAGCTTTCTTT

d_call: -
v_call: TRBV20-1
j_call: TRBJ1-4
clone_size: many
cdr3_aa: CSARVMGWGEKLFF
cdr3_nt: TGCAGTGCTAGAGTTATGGGGTGGGGTGAAAAACTGTTTTTT

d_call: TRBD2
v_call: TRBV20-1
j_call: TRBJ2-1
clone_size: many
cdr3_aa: CSARLAGAYNEQFF
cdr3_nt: TGCAGTGCTAGACTAGCGGGAGCCTACAATGAGCAGTTCTTC

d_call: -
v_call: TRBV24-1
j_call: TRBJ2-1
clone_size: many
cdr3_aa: CATSDSPGITNEQFF
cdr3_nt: TGTGCCACCAGTGATTCTCCCGGGATAACCAATGAGCAGTTCTTC

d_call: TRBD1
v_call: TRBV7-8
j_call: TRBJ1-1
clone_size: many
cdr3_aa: CASSAQGATEAFF
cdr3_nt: TGTGCCAGCAGCGCACAGGGGGCCACTGAAGCTTTCTTT

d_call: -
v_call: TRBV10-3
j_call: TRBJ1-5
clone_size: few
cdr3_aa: CAIARDREPGQPQHF
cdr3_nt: TGTGCCATCGCTCGAGACCGGGAACCGGGGCAGCCCCAGCATTTT

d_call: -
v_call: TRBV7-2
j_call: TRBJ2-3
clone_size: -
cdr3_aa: CASSLGPPNYTQYF
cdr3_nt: TGTGCCAGCAGCTTAGGGCCCCCGAACTATACGCAGTATTTT

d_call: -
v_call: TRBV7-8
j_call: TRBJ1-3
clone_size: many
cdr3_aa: CASSLLVGVGNTIYF
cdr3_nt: TGTGCCAGCAGCTTATTGGTAGGGGTTGGAAACACCATATATTTT

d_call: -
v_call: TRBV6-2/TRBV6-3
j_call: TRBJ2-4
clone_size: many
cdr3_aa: CATRTGNGIQYF
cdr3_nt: TGTGCCACCAGAACAGGGAACGGCATTCAGTACTTC

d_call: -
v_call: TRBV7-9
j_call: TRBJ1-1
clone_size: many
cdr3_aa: CASSLVEDTEAFF
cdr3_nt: TGTGCCAGCAGTTTAGTTGAGGACACTGAAGCTTTCTTT

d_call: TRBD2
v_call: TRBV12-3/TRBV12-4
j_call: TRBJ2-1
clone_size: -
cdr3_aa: CTRSLARLSGRSYNEQFF
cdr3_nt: TGTACCCGCAGTTTAGCGCGACTCAGCGGGAGGTCTTACAATGAGCAGTTCTTC

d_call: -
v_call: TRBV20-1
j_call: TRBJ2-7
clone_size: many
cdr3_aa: CSAPSWRANYEQYF
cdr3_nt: TGCAGTGCTCCCAGCTGGCGGGCGAACTACGAGCAGTACTTC

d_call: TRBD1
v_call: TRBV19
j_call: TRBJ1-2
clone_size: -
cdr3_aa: CASKLRDRAGYTF
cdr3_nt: TGTGCCAGTAAGCTCCGGGACAGGGCGGGCTACACCTTC

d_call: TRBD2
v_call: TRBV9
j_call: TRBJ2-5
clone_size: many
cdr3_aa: CASSVLGLAGQETQYF
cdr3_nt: TGTGCCAGCAGCGTCCTTGGACTAGCGGGACAAGAGACCCAGTACTTC

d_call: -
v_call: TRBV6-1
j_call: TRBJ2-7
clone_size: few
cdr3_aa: CASSGGRGGEQYF
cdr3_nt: TGTGCCAGCAGTGGGGGCAGGGGCGGCGAGCAGTACTTC

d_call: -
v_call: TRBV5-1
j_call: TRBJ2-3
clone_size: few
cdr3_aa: CASSLATDPGKEDTQYF
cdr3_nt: TGCGCCAGCAGCTTGGCAACCGACCCCGGCAAGGAAGATACGCAGTATTTT